This TCR beta chain is drawn from a study of CD8+ T cells in alopecia areata. The wider study: At a dose of 5 to 10 mg twice daily, oral tofacitinib was given to treated patients. Whole-study results and caveats: During tofacitinib treatment, many expanded lesional clones remained in scalp and blood. Scalp clonality dropped significantly under tofacitinib, as did expanded CD8+ top-100 clones.

Extracted RNA was reverse transcribed, and the resulting cDNA served as sequencing template. Profiled with immunoSEQ multiplex PCR; TCRdb holds only in-frame clones, not every one. This sample has about 270,000 clones; roughly 60% occur once, and the top ten carry about 0.88%. A single count supports this clone. Its antigen is currently unknown. Treatment defined: oral pan-JAK inhibitor, 5-10 mg twice daily. It was from alopecia areata patients that lesional scalp punch biopsies and peripheral blood were collected. Germline CDR1 and CDR2: GTSNPN and SVGIG (reference sequence). This CDR3 contains 15 residues. The V gene end was trimmed by 0 bases and the J gene end by 0 bases; junction bases not matched to a gene: 1.

The genes are TRBV30 and TRBJ2-3; 9 nucleotides agree with TRBD2. Sequencing was performed on CD4+ T cells sorted from blood, taken at week 52, from a patient treated with tofacitinib. The receptor was isolated from a human donor with alopecia areata. In nucleotides, the CDR3 is TGTGCCTGGAGTGTACTAGCGGGTAGCACAGATACGCAGTATTTT. Its protein is CAWSVLAGSTDTQYF. Variable domain in full (rest from reference TRBV30 and TRBJ2-3): SQTIHQWPATLVQPVGSPLSLECTVEGTSNPNLYWYRQAAGRGLQLLFYSVGIGQISSEVPQNLSASRPQDRQFILSSKKLLLSDSGFYLCAWSVLAGSTDTQYFGPGTRLTVL.